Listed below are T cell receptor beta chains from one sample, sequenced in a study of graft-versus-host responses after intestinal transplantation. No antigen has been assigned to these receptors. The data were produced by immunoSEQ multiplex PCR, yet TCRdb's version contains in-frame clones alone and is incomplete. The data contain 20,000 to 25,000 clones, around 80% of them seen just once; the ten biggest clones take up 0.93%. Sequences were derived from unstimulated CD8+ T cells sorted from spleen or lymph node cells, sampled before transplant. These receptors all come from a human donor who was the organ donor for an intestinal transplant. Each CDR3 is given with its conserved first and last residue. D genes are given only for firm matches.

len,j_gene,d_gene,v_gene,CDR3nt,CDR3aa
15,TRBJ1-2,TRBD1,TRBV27,TGTGCCAGCAGTTTATACAGGGGCGGTATCTACGGCTACACCTTC,CASSLYRGGIYGYTF
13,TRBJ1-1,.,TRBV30,TGTGCCTGGATTCAAGGGATGAACACTGAAGCTTTCTTT,CAWIQGMNTEAFF
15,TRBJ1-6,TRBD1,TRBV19,TGTGCCAGTAGTATATCTGACAGGGGGCAATCACCCCTCCACTTT,CASSISDRGQSPLHF
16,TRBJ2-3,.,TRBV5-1,TGCGCCAGCAGCTTGGTTCTCAGGGCAAGGAGAGATACGCAGTATTTT,CASSLVLRARRDTQYF
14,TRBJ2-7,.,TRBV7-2,TGTGCCAGCACCTACACCGGGGGAAAGTACGAGCAGTACTTC,CASTYTGGKYEQYF
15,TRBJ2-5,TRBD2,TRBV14,TGTGCCAGCAGCCGGGAGGGAGCGGGAGAAGAGACCCAGTACTTC,CASSREGAGEETQYF
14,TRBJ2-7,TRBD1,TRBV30,TGTGCCTGGAGCGGGGGACAGGGGATCAACGAGCAGTACTTC,CAWSGGQGINEQYF
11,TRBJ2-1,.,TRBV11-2,TGTGCCAGCAGCCGGGGCAATGAGCAGTTCTTC,CASSRGNEQFF
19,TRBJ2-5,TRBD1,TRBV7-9,TGTGCCAGCAGCCCGAAGTGGGACAGGGGGCCCCCGACCCAAGAGACCCAGTACTTC,CASSPKWDRGPPTQETQYF
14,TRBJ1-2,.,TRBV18,TGTGCCAGCTCACCACCGGAACTCCTCTATGGCTACACCTTC,CASSPPELLYGYTF
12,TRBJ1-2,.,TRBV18,TGTGCCAGCTCGGCCCCTGGGACGGCTACTCCCTTC,CASSAPGTATPF
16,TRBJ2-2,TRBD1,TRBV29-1,TGCAGCGTTGAAGATGACAGGGCCCGAAACACCGGGGAGCTGTTTTTT,CSVEDDRARNTGELFF
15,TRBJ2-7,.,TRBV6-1,TGTGCCAGCAGTGAAGTAAGGGTTAACGGGCACGAGCAGTACTTC,CASSEVRVNGHEQYF
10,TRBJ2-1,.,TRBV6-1,TGTGCCAGCCGGTACAATGAGCAGTTCTTC,CASRYNEQFF
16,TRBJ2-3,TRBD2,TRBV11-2,TGTGCCAGCAGCTTAGCGTGGCGGGGGGGCACAGATACGCAGTATTTT,CASSLAWRGGTDTQYF
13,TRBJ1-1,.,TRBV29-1,TGCAGCGTTGAGGAGGGAACGAACACTGAAGCTTTCTTT,CSVEEGTNTEAFF
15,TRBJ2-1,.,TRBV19,TGTGCCAGTAGTATTGGGGCGTCCTCCTACAATGAGCAGTTCTTC,CASSIGASSYNEQFF